The 30 T cell receptor beta chains listed next were all sequenced from one sample in a study of technical replicates of blood from a few donors. Clones were sequenced by immunoSEQ multiplex PCR, and TCRdb holds only the in-frame ones, with some missing. Here the sample spans 60,000 to 75,000 clones, 85% to 90% being singletons. The sample comprised PBMCs. These receptors were collected from a human donor in good health. Some clones in this sample may be carry-over from other donors' samples.

The chain recombines TRBV6-5 with TRBJ2-7; 8 bases line up with TRBD2. The CDR3 loop spans 15 amino acids. Trimming cost V 5 bases and J 4 bases; bases outside gene matches: 10. The V gene's germline CDR1 is MNHEY and CDR2 SVGAGI. CDR3 sequence: CASSGRGGPSYEQYF. The CDR3 DNA reads as TGTGCCAGCAGTGGCCGGGGGGGCCCGTCTTACGAGCAGTACTTC.

The V gene is TRBV5-1, the J gene TRBJ1-2; the D gene is possibly TRBD1 (6 bases). Germline V gene lookup returns CDR1 SGHRS and CDR2 YFSETQ. The CDR3 length is 14 residues. V shed 0 bases and J shed 1 base, with 7 bases lying between them. The DNA for the CDR3 is TGCGCCAGCAGCTTGGTACAGGGTAACTATGGCTACACCTTC. Translated: CASSLVQGNYGYTF.

DNA for the CDR3: TGTGCCAGCAGCTGGGGGCAGAACCATAATTCACCCCTCCACTTT. It translates to CASSWGQNHNSPLHF. J is TRBJ1-6 and V is TRBV5-4; D is perhaps TRBD1 (6 bases). The length of the CDR3 is 15 residues. CDR1 is SGHNT, CDR2 YYREEE, per germline (reference sequence). Trimming cost V 3 bases and J 5 bases, with 12 bases left between them.

The chain recombines TRBV7-9 with TRBJ2-1, with 12 bases matching TRBD2. Trimming at V came to 5 bases and at J to 9 bases, leaving 8 bases not matched to a gene. The germline V gene encodes CDR1 SEHNR and CDR2 FQNEAQ (reference sequence). The CDR3 is made up of 15 amino acids. This CDR3 reads CASSRASGGASEQFF. The CDR3 coding sequence is TGTGCCAGCAGCCGCGCTAGCGGGGGGGCGTCTGAGCAGTTCTTC.

V gene TRBV27 combines with J gene TRBJ2-1; 7 bases match TRBD1. V trimming: 5 bases; J trimming: 6 bases; junction bases outside the gene matches: 10. The CDR3 sequence is 15 residues long. CDR1 MNHEY and CDR2 SMNVEV come from the germline V gene (reference sequence). CDR3 sequence reads: CASSLRQGGGNEQFF. The CDR3 coding sequence is TGTGCCAGCAGTCTGAGACAGGGCGGTGGCAATGAGCAGTTCTTC.

The chain is built from TRBV5-6 and TRBJ1-2; 7 bases map to TRBD1. Germline CDR1 reads SGHDT; CDR2 reads YYEEEE. With V trimmed by 3 bases and J by 4 bases, 9 bases remained unmatched. CDR3 length: 15 residues. The CDR3 nucleotides are TGTGCCAGCAGCTGGGGGGACAGTACCCTCTATGGCTACACCTTC. Amino acid sequence: CASSWGDSTLYGYTF.

This clone was observed a few times. V gene TRBV4-2 combines with J gene TRBJ2-1; D may be TRBD2 (5 bases). This CDR3 contains 15 residues. V lost 0 bases to trimming and J lost 8 bases, with 14 bases between them. Looked up from germline, CDR1 is LGHNA and CDR2 is YNFKEQ. The CDR3 region is CASSQELLGGDEQFF. CDR3 nucleotide sequence: TGTGCCAGCAGCCAAGAACTACTAGGTGGCGATGAGCAGTTCTTC.

This chain connects TRBV4-2 to TRBJ1-5; no clear D gene. The CDR3 covers 14 residues. Germline CDR1 reads LGHNA; CDR2 reads YNFKEQ. V lost 0 bases and J lost 5, with 8 bases in between. The CDR3 spells CASSQEMRDQPQHF. The CDR3 coding sequence is TGTGCCAGCAGCCAAGAGATGCGGGATCAGCCCCAGCATTTT.

Regarding this clone: At the DNA level, this CDR3 is encoded by other sequences in the same sample as well. The chain joins TRBV5-6 to TRBJ2-6; D remains ambiguous. The germline CDR1 and CDR2 sequences are SGHDT and YYEEEE. V lost 2 bases to trimming and J lost 0 bases, with 6 bases between them. There are 15 residues in the CDR3. The CDR3 DNA reads as TGTGCCAGCAGCTTACGCAGCTCTGGGGCCAACGTCCTGACTTTC. This codes for CASSLRSSGANVLTF.

The rearrangement joins TRBV15 to TRBJ1-5, with D possibly being TRBD1 (5 bases). This CDR3 comprises 14 residues. Germline loops: CDR1 LNHNV, CDR2 YYDKDF (reference sequence). The V gene lost 7 bases and the J gene lost 0 bases, with 10 bases spanning the gap. CDR3 sequence (DNA): TGTGCCACCAAGCAGGGCGTTAGCAATCAGCCCCAGCATTTT. Its protein product is CATKQGVSNQPQHF.

J is TRBJ2-3 and V is TRBV7-3; D unclear. Between the trimmed V and J ends, which lost 0 bases and 5 bases, there was a span of 6 bases. CDR3 length: 13 amino acids. Germline CDR1 SGHTA, CDR2 FQGTGA. The CDR3 sequence is CASSLTLLDTQYF. DNA of the CDR3: TGTGCCAGCAGCTTAACACTCCTAGATACGCAGTATTTT.

The rearrangement uses TRBV4-2 and TRBJ2-7; 7 bases agree with TRBD2. CDR1 is LGHNA, CDR2 YNFKEQ, per germline. CDR3 length: 16 amino acids. V shed 4 bases, J shed 6 bases, and the junction held 15 bases outside the gene matches. The DNA of the CDR3 is TGTGCCAGCAGCCCCATCGGGACTACCACCCTAGGCGAGCAGTACTTC. Encoded protein: CASSPIGTTTLGEQYF.

This chain links TRBV29-1 with TRBJ2-3, with 9 nucleotides matching TRBD1. V trimming: 4 bases; J trimming: 3 bases; junction bases outside the gene matches: 14. Germline lookup yields CDR1 SQVTM and CDR2 ANQGSEA. CDR3 length equals 17 residues. CDR3 sequence reads: CSVVRGAGTGRTDTQYF. CDR3 DNA sequence: TGCAGCGTTGTGCGGGGCGCCGGGACAGGGAGGACAGATACGCAGTATTTT.

The genes are TRBV5-6 and TRBJ2-4; 11 positions agree with TRBD1. CDR1 is SGHDT, CDR2 YYEEEE, per germline. V shed 3 bases, J shed 8 bases, and the junction held 10 bases outside the gene matches. This CDR3 is built from 16 residues. DNA for the CDR3: TGTGCCAGCAGCTGGAAACGGACAGGGGGCGAGGACATTCAGTACTTC. Its translation: CASSWKRTGGEDIQYF.

The gene calls are TRBV5-6 and TRBJ1-6; the D gene is possibly TRBD1 (6 bases). This CDR3 is built from 18 residues. V lost 3 bases and J lost 0, with 16 bases in between. Germline CDR1 and CDR2: SGHDT and YYEEEE. CDR3 DNA: TGTGCCAGCAGCTCTTGGCGGGGGCAAAGCTCCTATAATTCACCCCTCCACTTT. Translated, it gives CASSSWRGQSSYNSPLHF.

The V gene is TRBV9, the J gene TRBJ1-6; TRBD1 agrees at 9 bases. The V and J ends lost 4 bases and 7 bases, in that order; junction bases with no gene match: 6. This CDR3 has 15 amino acids. The germline V gene encodes CDR1 SGDLS and CDR2 YYNGEE. CDR3: CASSSGQGPNSPLHF. CDR3 nucleotides: TGTGCCAGCAGCTCGGGACAGGGACCAAATTCACCCCTCCACTTT.

This clone was found a few times. This chain links TRBV4-3 with TRBJ2-1, with 11 bases that match TRBD2. Trimming took 5 bases from V and 4 from J; bases not matched to a gene: 10. This CDR3 region has 17 residues. CDR1 is LGHNA, CDR2 YSLEER, per germline. CDR3 residues: CASSRQASGRQYNEQFF. The CDR3 DNA reads TGCGCCAGCAGCAGACAGGCTAGCGGGAGGCAATACAATGAGCAGTTCTTC.

This clone was observed once. The genes are TRBV7-6 and TRBJ2-1, with 14 bases identical to TRBD2. This CDR3 is built from 16 residues. Germline trimming cut 5 bases from V and 9 bases from J; bases unmatched to any gene: 9. Germline loops: CDR1 SGHVS, CDR2 FNYEAQ. Here the CDR3 reads CASSGGTSGGGLEQFF. The CDR3 DNA reads as TGTGCCAGCAGCGGAGGGACTAGCGGGGGAGGGCTTGAGCAGTTCTTC.

The chain uses TRBV7-2 and TRBJ2-7; D is possibly TRBD2 (5 bases). Trimming took off 1 base at V and 9 bases at J, with 19 bases between the two ends. The CDR3 is made up of 15 amino acids. CDR1 and CDR2 from the germline V gene are SGHTA and FQGNSA. In DNA form, the CDR3 reads TGTGCCAGCAGCTTAGGAGTTGGCTTCTACGAGGGGCAGTACTTC. Encoded protein: CASSLGVGFYEGQYF. The full variable domain, with the rest looked up from reference TRBV7-2 and TRBJ2-7, is GAGVSQSPSNKVTEKGKDVELRCDPISGHTALYWYRQSLGQGLEFLIYFQGNSAPDKSGLPSDRFSAERTGGSVSTLTIQRTQQEDSAVYLCASSLGVGFYEGQYFGPGTRLTVT.

The chain has TRBV5-1 and TRBJ2-3; 14 bases are a match to TRBD2. Germline-derived CDR1 and CDR2 are SGHRS and YFSETQ. V lost 0 bases to trimming and J lost 2 bases; unmatched junction nucleotides: 5. This CDR3 comprises 18 residues. DNA for the CDR3: TGCGCCAGCAGCTTGGGAAGGACTAGCGGGAGGTACACAGATACGCAGTATTTT. Translation gives CASSLGRTSGRYTDTQYF.

This clone appeared a single time. The chain links TRBV18 to TRBJ1-2; 7 bases line up with TRBD1. Trimming cost V 3 bases and J 8 bases; bases outside gene matches: 9. The length of the CDR3 is 14 residues. In germline, CDR1 is KGHSH, CDR2 LQKENI. CDR3 sequence reads: CASSPGQVLDGYTF. The DNA for the CDR3 is TGTGCCAGCTCACCCGGACAGGTGCTCGACGGCTACACCTTC.

This rearrangement joins TRBV7-2 to TRBJ2-6, with D tentatively TRBD2 (6 bases). This CDR3 spans 16 amino acids. Germline loops: CDR1 SGHTA, CDR2 FQGNSA. The V and J ends lost 0 bases and 0 bases respectively, with 6 bases between them. The CDR3 nucleotides are TGTGCCAGCAGCTTAGCGCGGGGCTCTGGGGCCAACGTCCTGACTTTC. Protein product: CASSLARGSGANVLTF.

The chain uses TRBV7-6 and TRBJ1-6; 9 bases are shared with TRBD1. The ends lost 1 base at V and 3 bases at J; junction bases unmatched: 4. The CDR3 spans 17 residues. In germline, CDR1 is SGHVS, CDR2 FNYEAQ. The CDR3 region has the DNA TGTGCCAGCAGCTTAGACGGGACAGGGAACTATAATTCACCCCTCCACTTT. Encoded protein: CASSLDGTGNYNSPLHF.

The rearrangement uses TRBV5-8 and TRBJ2-3; perhaps TRBD2 as D (6 bases). Germline V gives CDR1 SGHTS, CDR2 YDEGEE. The CDR3 covers 16 residues. The V gene lost 3 bases and the J gene lost 2 bases, with 16 bases spanning the gap. CDR3 protein: CASSSPKGLLTDTQYF. DNA for the CDR3: TGTGCCAGCAGCTCGCCCAAGGGACTTCTCACAGATACGCAGTATTTT.

This chain joins TRBV6-5 and TRBJ2-7, with 10 bases lining up with TRBD2. The CDR3 spans 15 residues. V was pared by 0 bases and J by 4 bases, with 3 bases of the junction left unmatched. CDR1 MNHEY and CDR2 SVGAGI come from the germline V gene. The CDR3 region has the DNA TGTGCCAGCAGTTACTCGCCTAGCGGGGGTTACGAGCAGTACTTC. Protein: CASSYSPSGGYEQYF.

This clone occurred once. The chain combines TRBV7-2 with TRBJ2-5; TRBD1 is a possible D gene (6 bases). The germline V and J ends were trimmed by 1 base and 4 bases, with 13 bases remaining between them. The CDR3 has 15 residues. Germline lookup yields CDR1 SGHTA and CDR2 FQGNSA. The CDR3, as DNA: TGTGCCAGCAGCTTAGTTGGGGCCAGGGGAGAGACCCAGTACTTC. Protein: CASSLVGARGETQYF.

CDR3 loop: CAPGTRMFQETQYF. The CDR3 DNA sequence: TGTGCACCCGGGACTAGAATGTTCCAAGAGACCCAGTACTTC. The rearrangement uses TRBV30 and TRBJ2-5; 8 bases are a match to TRBD2. The CDR3 totals 14 residues. Germline V CDR1 and CDR2: GTSNPN, SVGIG (reference sequence).

This chain links TRBV7-9 with TRBJ1-2; D might be TRBD1 (6 bases). Germline V gene sequence: CDR1 SEHNR, CDR2 FQNEAQ (reference sequence). The V end was cut by 0 bases, the J end by 4 bases, with 12 bases between. The CDR3 spans 15 residues. DNA for the CDR3: TGTGCCAGCAGCTTAGCAGGACAGATCGGCTATGGCTACACCTTC. It is translated as CASSLAGQIGYGYTF.

This chain uses TRBV7-3 with TRBJ1-2, with D hard to call. Trimming shortened V by 5 bases and J by 2 bases, and 15 bases separated the two germline ends. Germline CDR1 SGHTA, CDR2 FQGTGA. This CDR3 has 15 residues. The DNA for the CDR3 is TGTGCCAGCAGCCCCGCGGGAGGGCCCAACTATGGCTACACCTTC. Translation gives CASSPAGGPNYGYTF.

The chain links TRBV30 to TRBJ1-3, with D unresolved. Germline V gene sequence: CDR1 GTSNPN, CDR2 SVGIG (reference sequence). V dropped 4 bases and J dropped 0 bases, with 19 bases sitting between them. This CDR3 comprises 17 residues. The DNA for the CDR3 is TGTGCCTGGACAGACACCGTTTTATTAAGCTCTGGAAACACCATATATTTT. This translates into CAWTDTVLLSSGNTIYF.